Included here is one T cell receptor (beta chain) sequence, with context. Its antigen is still unknown. The data originate from a study of human T cells and chemical hapten exposure. The time point here: patch test 2, 6 weeks after DPC sensitization. Specified treatment: therapeutic diphenylcyclopropenone sensitization with weekly scalp DPC. It was from unfractionated whole blood that total RNA was extracted. TCRdb called the RACE reads again in MiXCR, with one record for every CDR3 protein. The sample lists 75,000 to 90,000 distinct CDR3 sequences, 10% occurring once. Broader study findings: Expanded TCRs clustered into significantly more large CDR3 similarity groups than controls, the analysis revealed. Donors had alopecia, so their immune response may differ from healthy people's.

The V gene lost 1 base and the J gene lost 2 bases, with 8 bases spanning the gap. This CDR3 comprises 14 residues. From germline, CDR1 is SGHRS and CDR2 YFSETQ. This receptor was obtained from a woman aged 45-65 years with alopecia areata. Some clones in this sample may be carry-over from other donors' samples. This chain connects TRBV5-1 to TRBJ2-3; D ambiguous. The sequences come from whole blood, collected in connection with sensitization to the hapten diphenylcyclopropenone (DPC). Here the CDR3 reads CASSLRAHTDTQYF. The CDR3 bases are TGCGCCAGCAGCTTGAGGGCGCACACAGATACGCAGTATTTT.